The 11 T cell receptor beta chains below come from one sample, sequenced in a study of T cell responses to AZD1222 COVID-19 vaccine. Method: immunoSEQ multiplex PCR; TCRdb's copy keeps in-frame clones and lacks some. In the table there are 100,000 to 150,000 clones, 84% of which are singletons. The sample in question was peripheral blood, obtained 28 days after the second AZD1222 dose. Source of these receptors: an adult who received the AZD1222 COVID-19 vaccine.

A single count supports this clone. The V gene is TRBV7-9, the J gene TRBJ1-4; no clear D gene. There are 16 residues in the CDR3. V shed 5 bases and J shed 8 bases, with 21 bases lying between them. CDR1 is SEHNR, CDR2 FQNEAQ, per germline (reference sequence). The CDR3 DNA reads TGTGCCAGCAGCATGCACAAAAGCACCCTGTGGGAAAAACTGTTTTTT. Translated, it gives CASSMHKSTLWEKLFF.

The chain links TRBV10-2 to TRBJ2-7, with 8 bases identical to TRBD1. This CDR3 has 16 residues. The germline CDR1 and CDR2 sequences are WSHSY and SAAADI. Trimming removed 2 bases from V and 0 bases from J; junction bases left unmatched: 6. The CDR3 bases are TGCGCCAGCAGTGAGGGTCGGACAGGGAGCTCCTACGAGCAGTACTTC. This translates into CASSEGRTGSSYEQYF.

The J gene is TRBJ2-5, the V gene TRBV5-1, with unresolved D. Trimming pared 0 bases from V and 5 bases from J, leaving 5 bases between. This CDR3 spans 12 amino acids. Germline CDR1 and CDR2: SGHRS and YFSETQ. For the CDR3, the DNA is TGCGCCAGCAGCTTGGCGCGGGAGACCCAGTACTTC. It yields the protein CASSLARETQYF.

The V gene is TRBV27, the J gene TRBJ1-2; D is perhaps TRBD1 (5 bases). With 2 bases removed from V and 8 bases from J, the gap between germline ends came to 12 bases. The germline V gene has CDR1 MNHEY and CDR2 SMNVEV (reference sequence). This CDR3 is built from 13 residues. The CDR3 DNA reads TGTGCCAGCAGTTTACGGGGGGTTCAGGGCTACACCTTC. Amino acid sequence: CASSLRGVQGYTF.

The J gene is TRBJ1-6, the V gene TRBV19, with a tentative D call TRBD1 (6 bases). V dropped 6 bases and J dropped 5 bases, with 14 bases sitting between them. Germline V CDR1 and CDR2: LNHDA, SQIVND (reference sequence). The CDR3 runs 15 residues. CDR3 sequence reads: CASRISQGNNSPLHF. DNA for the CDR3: TGTGCCAGTAGGATTTCGCAGGGGAATAATTCACCCCTCCACTTT.

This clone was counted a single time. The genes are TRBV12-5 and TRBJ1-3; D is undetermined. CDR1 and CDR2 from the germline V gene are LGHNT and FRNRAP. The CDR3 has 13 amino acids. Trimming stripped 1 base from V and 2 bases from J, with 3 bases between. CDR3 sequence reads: CASGLETGNTIYF. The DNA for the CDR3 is TGTGCTAGTGGTTTGGAGACTGGAAACACCATATATTTT.

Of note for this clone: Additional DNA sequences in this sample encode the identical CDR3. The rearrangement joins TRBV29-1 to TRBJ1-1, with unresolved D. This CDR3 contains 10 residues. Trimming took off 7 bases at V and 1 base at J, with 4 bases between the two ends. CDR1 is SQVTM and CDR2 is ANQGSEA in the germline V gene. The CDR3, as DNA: TGCAGCGCTCAGAACACTGAAGCTTTCTTT. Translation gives CSAQNTEAFF.

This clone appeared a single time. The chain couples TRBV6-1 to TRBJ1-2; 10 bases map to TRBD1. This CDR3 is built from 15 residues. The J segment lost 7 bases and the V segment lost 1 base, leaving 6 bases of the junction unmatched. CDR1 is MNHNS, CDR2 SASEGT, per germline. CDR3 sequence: CASSEETGGPIGYTF. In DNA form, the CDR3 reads TGTGCCAGCAGTGAAGAGACAGGGGGCCCTATTGGCTACACCTTC.

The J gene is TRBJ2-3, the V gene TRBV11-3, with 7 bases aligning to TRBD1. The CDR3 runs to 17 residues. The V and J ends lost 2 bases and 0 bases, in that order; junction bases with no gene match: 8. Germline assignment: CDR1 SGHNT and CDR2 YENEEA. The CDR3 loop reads CASSLTRTGRSTDTQYF. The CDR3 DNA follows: TGTGCCAGCAGCTTAACCCGGACAGGCCGTAGCACAGATACGCAGTATTTT.

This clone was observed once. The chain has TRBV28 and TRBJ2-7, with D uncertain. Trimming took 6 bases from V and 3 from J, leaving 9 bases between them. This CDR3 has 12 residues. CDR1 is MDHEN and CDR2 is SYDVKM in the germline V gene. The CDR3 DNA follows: TGTGCCAGCAGGGGAATAGTCTACGAGCAGTACTTC. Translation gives CASRGIVYEQYF.

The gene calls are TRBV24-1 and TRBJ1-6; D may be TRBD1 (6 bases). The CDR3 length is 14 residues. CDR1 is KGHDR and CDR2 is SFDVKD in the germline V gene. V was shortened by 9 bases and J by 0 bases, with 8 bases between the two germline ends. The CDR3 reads CATQGSSYNSPLHF. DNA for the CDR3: TGTGCCACCCAGGGGAGCTCCTATAATTCACCCCTCCACTTT.